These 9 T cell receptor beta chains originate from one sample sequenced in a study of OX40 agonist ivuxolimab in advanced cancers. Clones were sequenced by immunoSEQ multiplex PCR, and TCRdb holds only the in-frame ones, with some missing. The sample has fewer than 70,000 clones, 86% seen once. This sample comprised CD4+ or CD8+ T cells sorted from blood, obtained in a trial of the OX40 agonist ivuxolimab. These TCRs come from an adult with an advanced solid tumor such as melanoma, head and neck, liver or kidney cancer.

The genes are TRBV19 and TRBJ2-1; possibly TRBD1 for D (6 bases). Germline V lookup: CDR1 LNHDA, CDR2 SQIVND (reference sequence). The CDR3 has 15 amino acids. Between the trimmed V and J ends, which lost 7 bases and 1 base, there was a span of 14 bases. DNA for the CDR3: TGTGCCAGTACCCAATCACAGGGTTCCTACAATGAGCAGTTCTTC. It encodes CASTQSQGSYNEQFF.

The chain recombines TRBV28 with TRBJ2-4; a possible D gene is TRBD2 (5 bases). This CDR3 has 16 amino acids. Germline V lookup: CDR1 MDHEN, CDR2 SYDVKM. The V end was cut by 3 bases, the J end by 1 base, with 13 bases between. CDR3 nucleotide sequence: TGTGCCAGCAGTTTTTCGGGGTCGGGGGCCAAAAACATTCAGTACTTC. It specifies CASSFSGSGAKNIQYF.

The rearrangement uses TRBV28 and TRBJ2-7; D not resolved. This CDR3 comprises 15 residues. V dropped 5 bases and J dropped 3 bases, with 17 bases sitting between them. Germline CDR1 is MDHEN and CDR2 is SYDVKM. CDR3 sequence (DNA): TGTGCCAGCAGTGCCCTTTCCCGGGCTGGCTACGAGCAGTACTTC. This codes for CASSALSRAGYEQYF.

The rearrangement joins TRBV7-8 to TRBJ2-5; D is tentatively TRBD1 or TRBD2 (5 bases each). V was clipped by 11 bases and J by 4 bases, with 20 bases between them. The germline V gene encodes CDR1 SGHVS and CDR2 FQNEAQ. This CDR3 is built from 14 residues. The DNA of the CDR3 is TGTGCCTGGAGCCCCGGGACCCTGGGAGAGACCCAGTACTTC. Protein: CAWSPGTLGETQYF.

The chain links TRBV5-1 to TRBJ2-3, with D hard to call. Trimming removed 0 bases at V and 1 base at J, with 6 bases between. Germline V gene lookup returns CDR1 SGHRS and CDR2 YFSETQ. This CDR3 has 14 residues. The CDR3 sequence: CASSLEGRTDTQYF. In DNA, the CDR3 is TGCGCCAGCAGCTTGGAGGGCCGCACAGATACGCAGTATTTT.

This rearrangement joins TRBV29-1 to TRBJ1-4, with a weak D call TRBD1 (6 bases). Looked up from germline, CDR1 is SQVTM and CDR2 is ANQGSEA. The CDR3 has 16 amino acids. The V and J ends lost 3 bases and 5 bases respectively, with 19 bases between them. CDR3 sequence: CSVEIYPGALNEKLFF. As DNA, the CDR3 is TGCAGCGTTGAGATTTACCCAGGGGCATTAAATGAAAAACTGTTTTTT.

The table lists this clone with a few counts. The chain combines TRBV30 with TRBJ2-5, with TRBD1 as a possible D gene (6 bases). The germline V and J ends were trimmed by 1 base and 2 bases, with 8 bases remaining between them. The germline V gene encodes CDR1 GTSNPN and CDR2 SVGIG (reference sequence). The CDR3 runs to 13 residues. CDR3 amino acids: CAWSERGQETQYF. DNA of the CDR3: TGTGCCTGGAGTGAGAGGGGGCAAGAGACCCAGTACTTC. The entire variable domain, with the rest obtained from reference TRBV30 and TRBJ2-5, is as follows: SQTIHQWPATLVQPVGSPLSLECTVEGTSNPNLYWYRQAAGRGLQLLFYSVGIGQISSEVPQNLSASRPQDRQFILSSKKLLLSDSGFYLCAWSERGQETQYFGPGTRLLVL.

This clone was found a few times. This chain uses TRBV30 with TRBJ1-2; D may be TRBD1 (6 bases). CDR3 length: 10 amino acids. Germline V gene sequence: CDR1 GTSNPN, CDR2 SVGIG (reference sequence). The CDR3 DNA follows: TGTGCAGGGGGGGCGGACGGCTACACCTTC. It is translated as CAGGADGYTF.

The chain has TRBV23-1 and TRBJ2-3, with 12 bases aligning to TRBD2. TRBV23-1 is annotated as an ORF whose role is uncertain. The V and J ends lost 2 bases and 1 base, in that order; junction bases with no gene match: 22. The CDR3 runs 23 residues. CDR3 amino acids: CASSQNYSVGLAGSPSRTDTQYF. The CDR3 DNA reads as TGCGCCAGCAGTCAAAATTACTCAGTAGGACTAGCGGGGTCCCCTTCACGCACAGATACGCAGTATTTT.